Listed below are T cell receptor beta chains from one sample, sequenced in a study of shared clonotypes between healthy human individuals. Assay used: immunoSEQ multiplex PCR; TCRdb lists only in-frame clones, some missing. This sample has under 1 million clones; approximately 96% occur once, and the top ten carry about 0.25%. The source material was naive CD8+ T cells sorted from blood. The receptors shown here come from a man aged 30-40 years in good health. Each CDR3 is given without its conserved first and last residue.

>TRBV2
ASSEPSENQPQH
>TRBV11-2
ASSPLPGLAGADTQY
>TRBV13
ASSPGLRDRVDTEAF
>TRBV27
ASSLLAFSTDTQY
>TRBV7-9
ASSPDRSNQPQH
>TRBV6-1
ASRPPSDPNEQF
>TRBV5-1
ASSLAVGLGEQY
>TRBV5-6
ASSLAGGKYEQY
>TRBV9
ASSVEVRDTQY
>TRBV4-3
ASSQGSRNTYNEQF
>TRBV6-1
ASSGRGTDTQY
>TRBV29-1
SGAGGVQETQY
>TRBV5-1
ASSTGTGQETQY
>TRBV7-8
ASSLTGTSYEQY
>TRBV30
ACSPDDRFTIY
>TRBV11-3
ASSIGETLEETQY
>TRBV30
AWSVHSTDTQY
>TRBV7-9
ASSTSGERNSGNTIY